The clone carrying this TCR beta chain was detected only once. The sample belongs to a study of blood T cell repertoires in COVID-19. The overall study: Acute and convalescent COVID-19 specimens originated in the United States, Italy and Spain. The cDNA or gDNA used as material had been derived from T cells, B-cell-depleted T cells, or PBMCs.

This CDR3 contains 15 residues. CDR1 and CDR2 from the germline V gene are LNHDA and SQIVND (reference sequence). V lost 6 bases to trimming and J lost 0 bases, with 11 bases between them. Authors' processing steps: Reference gene primer amplification yielded estimated nucleated cell counts. Repertoires were generated with immunoSEQ multiplex PCR, while TCRdb's copy carries only in-frame clones and drops some. V, J and clone size derive from that table, while D and trimming were established from the DNA sequence. The sample has some 290,000 clones, approximately 87% seen once; the top ten hold 4.6%. Specimen: peripheral blood. The V and J genes are TRBV19 and TRBJ1-4; D may be TRBD1 (5 bases). The sequence came from a man aged 55 to 69 who had recovered from COVID-19. CDR3 region: CASSLGQTTNEKLFF. DNA of the CDR3: TGTGCCAGTAGCCTCGGACAAACAACTAATGAAAAACTGTTTTTT.